A single sample is the source of the 14 T cell receptor beta chains below, sequenced in a study of metastatic and nonmetastatic thyroid tumors. Thyroid surgery was performed in patients who had received no treatment beforehand. TCRdb recomputed clones from the PCR reads via MiXCR. This sample carries 28,000 or so clones, over 15% of them seen once, and the ten largest clones take around 4.2%. The sample consisted of blood. Receptors were obtained from a female donor with papillary thyroid cancer or a benign thyroid nodule (not recorded which). Some clones in this sample may be carry-over from other donors' samples.

As to this clone: An end of the junction differs from the germline gene, which may be a read error. The chain employs TRBV27 and TRBJ2-7, with unresolved D. This CDR3 has 13 amino acids. Germline V gene lookup returns CDR1 MNHEY and CDR2 SMNVEV (reference sequence). The CDR3 region has the DNA TGTGCCAGCAGTCTGTCAGGATCATACGAGCATTACTTC. Its translation is CASSLSGSYEHYF.

This clone has at least ten counts. Being one base from a much bigger clone, this may be a read error. The CDR3 region has the DNA TGCAGTGCGATACTAGCGGACACCGGGGAGCCGTTTTTT. Translation gives CSAILADTGEPFF. The chain recombines TRBV20-1 with TRBJ2-2; 8 bases map to TRBD2. Germline V gene lookup returns CDR1 DFQATT and CDR2 SNEGSKA (reference sequence). There are 13 residues in the CDR3.

In this sample, this clone turned up many times. The chain joins TRBV19 to TRBJ1-1; D is unresolved. From germline, CDR1 is LNHDA and CDR2 SQIVND (reference sequence). Between the trimmed V and J ends, which lost 3 bases and 12 bases, there was a span of 14 bases. The CDR3 covers 12 residues. The CDR3 bases are TGTGCCAGTAGTATCCCGGACGGACCCACTTTCTTT. Its protein is CASSIPDGPTFF.

Concerning this clone: This may come from a read error, since a much larger clone is one base off. This rearrangement joins TRBV2 to TRBJ1-3, with a weak D call TRBD1 (5 bases). The CDR3 spans 14 residues. Germline values: CDR1 SNHLY, CDR2 FYNNEI. Trimming stripped 4 bases from V and 0 bases from J, with 7 bases between. CDR3 sequence reads: CASSGTYSGNTIYF. The CDR3 bases are TGTGCCAGCAGTGGGACATACTCTGGAAACACCATATATTTT. The entire variable domain, with the rest obtained from reference TRBV2 and TRBJ1-3, is as follows: EPEVTQTPSHQVTQMGQEVILRCVPISNHLYFYWYRQILGQKVEFLVSFYNNEISEKSEIFDDQFSVERPDGSNFTLKIRSTKLEDSAMYFCASSGTYSGNTIYFGEGSWLTVV.

This clone was seen a few times. The chain's CDR3 is CASSYYRDEQYF. The CDR3 DNA sequence: TGTGCCAGCAGTTACTACAGGGACGAGCAGTACTTC. The chain employs TRBV6-2 or TRBV6-3 and TRBJ2-7, with D possibly being TRBD1 (6 bases). Germline V gives CDR1 MNHEY, CDR2 SVGEGT. This CDR3 contains 12 residues. Trimming removed 1 base from V and 5 bases from J, with 6 bases in between.

This clone was seen at least ten times. The chain combines TRBV29-1 with TRBJ2-5, with unresolved D. Germline assignment: CDR1 SQVTM and CDR2 ANQGSEA. The V gene lost 0 bases and the J gene lost 5 bases, with 4 bases spanning the gap. CDR3 length: 11 residues. CDR3 amino acids: CSVEDGETQYF. In nucleotides, the CDR3 is TGCAGCGTTGAAGACGGGGAGACCCAGTACTTC.

This clone was found many times. The V gene is TRBV11-3, the J gene TRBJ2-1, with D unclear. Germline CDR1 SGHNT, CDR2 YENEEA. The CDR3 is 12 residues long. The ends were cut back, 0 bases at V and 6 bases at J, with 3 bases in the middle. DNA of the CDR3: TGTGCCAGCAGCTTAGACAGCAATGAGCAGTTCTTC. This codes for CASSLDSNEQFF.

This clone was seen repeatedly, ten times or more. V gene TRBV28 combines with J gene TRBJ1-2; 8 bases are a match to TRBD1. Germline V gives CDR1 MDHEN, CDR2 SYDVKM. CDR3 length equals 14 residues. Unmatched junction bases numbered 8, after V lost 7 bases and J lost 4 bases. The CDR3 spells CASKSGGSGYGYTF. The CDR3 DNA sequence: TGTGCCAGCAAGTCAGGGGGCTCTGGCTATGGCTACACCTTC.

The chain couples TRBV9 to TRBJ2-3, with D tentatively TRBD1 (6 bases). Germline values: CDR1 SGDLS, CDR2 YYNGEE. The CDR3 extends over 15 amino acids. With 4 bases removed from V and 2 bases from J, the gap between germline ends came to 14 bases. CDR3 sequence (DNA): TGTGCCAGCAGCTCAGGGGACACTTTCACAGATACGCAGTATTTT. As protein: CASSSGDTFTDTQYF.

This clone was counted ten times or more. The CDR3 reads CASSFRGGASSGANVLTF. For the CDR3, the DNA is TGTGCCAGCAGCTTCAGGGGTGGGGCCAGCTCTGGGGCCAACGTCCTGACTTTC. The gene calls are TRBV11-1 and TRBJ2-6, with D possibly TRBD1 on 6 matching bases. In germline, CDR1 is SGHAT, CDR2 FQDESV (reference sequence). Trimming took 3 bases from V and 0 from J, leaving 15 bases between them. CDR3 size: 18 residues. Combining the CDR3 with reference TRBV11-1 and TRBJ2-6 gives the whole variable domain EAEVAQSPRYKITEKSQAVAFWCDPISGHATLYWYRQILGQGPELLVQFQDESVVDDSQLPKDRFSAERLKGVDSTLKIQPAELGDSAMYLCASSFRGGASSGANVLTFGAGSRLTVL.

In its sample, this clone was seen a few times. The chain links TRBV2 to TRBJ2-3, with 8 bases fitting TRBD2. The junction had 3 bases not matched to a gene; V was cut back by 2 bases and J by 8 bases. This CDR3 spans 13 amino acids. The germline CDR1 and CDR2 sequences are SNHLY and FYNNEI. The CDR3, as DNA: TGTGCCAGCAGTGAATACGCGGGAGGTACGCAGTATTTT. Translating it yields CASSEYAGGTQYF.

This clone was recorded many times. The gene calls are TRBV12-3 or TRBV12-4 and TRBJ2-1; maybe TRBD1 (6 bases). The CDR3 spans 15 residues. Trimming removed 5 bases from V and 4 bases from J, with 15 bases in between. Here the CDR3 reads CASSLPGQTYNEQFF. CDR3 sequence (DNA): TGTGCCAGCAGTCTACCGGGACAAACATACAATGAGCAGTTCTTC.

This clone showed up many times. The V call is TRBV14, the J call TRBJ1-1; a possible D gene is TRBD1 (5 bases). Germline assignment: CDR1 SGHDN and CDR2 FVKESK. V gave up 6 bases and J gave up 5 bases, with 10 bases separating them. The CDR3 is made up of 12 amino acids. CDR3 loop: CASRSEGTEAFF. CDR3 nucleotide sequence: TGTGCCAGCAGGTCCGAGGGGACTGAAGCTTTCTTT. Together with reference TRBV14 and TRBJ1-1, the CDR3 gives the full variable domain: EAGVTQFPSHSVIEKGQTVTLRCDPISGHDNLYWYRRVMGKEIKFLLHFVKESKQDESGMPNNRFLAERTGGTYSTLKVQPAELEDSGVYFCASRSEGTEAFFGQGTRLTVV.

This clone ranks as medium-sized. The V call is TRBV7-8, the J call TRBJ2-1, with TRBD2 matching 10 bases. In germline, CDR1 is SGHVS, CDR2 FQNEAQ. The junction had 6 bases not matched to a gene; V was cut back by 2 bases and J by 11 bases. This CDR3 is built from 14 residues. The CDR3 bases are TGTGCCAGCAGCTTAACTAGCGGGAATGGTAAGCAGTTCTTC. Encoded protein: CASSLTSGNGKQFF.